Shown below are 18 T cell receptor beta chains from a single sample sequenced in a study of early T cells in non-severe SARS-CoV-2 infection. From the 5' RACE reads, TCRdb called clonotypes with MiXCR, one entry per CDR3 protein. Among over 35,000 distinct CDR3 sequences listed, less than 6.5% were seen once. Specimen: whole blood, collected at baseline. All receptors come from an adult who was a healthcare worker with PCR-confirmed SARS-CoV-2 infection or an uninfected control (not recorded which).

This clonotype showed up just a few times. The genes are TRBV6-2 or TRBV6-3 and TRBJ1-2; a weak D match, TRBD1 (5 bases). The CDR3 is 16 amino acids. Germline V gene lookup returns CDR1 MNHEY and CDR2 SVGEGT. With 4 bases removed from V and 1 base from J, the gap between germline ends came to 16 bases. The CDR3 DNA reads as TGTGCCAGCAGTTCAGGCCCGGGGCGCGGTAACTATGGCTACACCTTC. This encodes CASSSGPGRGNYGYTF.

Written as DNA, the CDR3 is TGTGCCAGCAGCCCGATGCTTGGTTCCAATCAGCCCCAGCATTTT. Amino acid sequence: CASSPMLGSNQPQHF. The V gene is TRBV6-5, the J gene TRBJ1-5; D is ambiguous. The germline V and J ends were trimmed by 6 bases and 3 bases, with 15 bases remaining between them. The CDR3 is made up of 15 amino acids. CDR1 is MNHEY, CDR2 SVGAGI, per germline.

The table lists this clonotype with many counts. The chain has TRBV11-3 and TRBJ2-3; a possible D gene is TRBD1 (6 bases). Trimming stripped 2 bases from V and 8 bases from J, with 8 bases between. The germline gives CDR1 SGHNT, CDR2 YENEEA. The CDR3 contains 12 residues. The CDR3 spells CASSLQGLTQYF. DNA for the CDR3: TGTGCCAGCAGCTTACAGGGGCTTACGCAGTATTTT.

This clonotype was seen more than once but under ten times. V is TRBV7-7 and J is TRBJ2-1, with 10 bases aligning to TRBD2. CDR3 length: 16 amino acids. Germline V CDR1 and CDR2: SSHAT, FNYEAQ (reference sequence). Trimming cost V 5 bases and J 5 bases; bases outside gene matches: 9. The CDR3 loop reads CASSPERGGRDNEQFF. CDR3 DNA sequence: TGTGCCAGCAGCCCCGAGCGGGGGGGCCGGGACAATGAGCAGTTCTTC.

This chain connects TRBV7-9 to TRBJ2-1, with 10 bases fitting TRBD2. The germline V gene encodes CDR1 SEHNR and CDR2 FQNEAQ (reference sequence). The length of the CDR3 is 15 residues. Trimming at V came to 5 bases and at J to 7 bases, leaving 8 bases not matched to a gene. The CDR3 loop is CASSPRGLATNEQFF. CDR3 nucleotide sequence: TGTGCCAGCAGCCCGAGGGGACTAGCGACTAATGAGCAGTTCTTC.

This clonotype was counted many times. This chain connects TRBV20-1 to TRBJ2-2; D remains ambiguous. The V and J ends lost 0 bases and 0 bases respectively, with 14 bases between them. Germline V gives CDR1 DFQATT, CDR2 SNEGSKA (reference sequence). The CDR3 sequence is 17 residues long. The CDR3 is CSARDHRHSTNTGELFF. CDR3 sequence (DNA): TGCAGTGCTAGAGATCACAGACACTCCACGAACACCGGGGAGCTGTTTTTT.

This clonotype was counted ten times or more. V gene TRBV11-2 combines with J gene TRBJ1-5, with D unclear. Germline V lookup: CDR1 SGHAT, CDR2 FQNNGV. V shed 3 bases and J shed 0 bases, with 6 bases lying between them. CDR3 length equals 14 residues. The DNA for the CDR3 is TGTGCCAGCAGCTTCGGGGATAGCAATCAGCCCCAGCATTTT. Its translation: CASSFGDSNQPQHF.

This clonotype was detected many times. The rearrangement links TRBV7-2 to TRBJ2-3; no firm D call. V lost 2 bases, J lost 4 bases, and 7 bases lay in between. This CDR3 region has 13 residues. Per germline, CDR1 SGHTA and CDR2 FQGNSA. The CDR3 protein is CASSLIGSDTQYF. CDR3 in DNA: TGTGCCAGCAGCTTAATAGGTTCAGATACGCAGTATTTT. The full variable domain, rest sourced from reference TRBV7-2 and TRBJ2-3, is GAGVSQSPSNKVTEKGKDVELRCDPISGHTALYWYRQSLGQGLEFLIYFQGNSAPDKSGLPSDRFSAERTGGSVSTLTIQRTQQEDSAVYLCASSLIGSDTQYFGPGTRLTVL.

This clonotype came up many times. The V gene is TRBV3-2, the J gene TRBJ2-5; the table's D call, TRBD1, has no DNA check behind it. TRBV3-2 is deemed a pseudogene. The CDR3 covers 16 residues. The CDR3 loop is CASSPRGAGGGLTQYF. Here the CDR3 DNA reads TGTGCCAGCAGCCCCCGGGGAGCGGGGGGTGGGCTTACCCAGTACTTC.

The chain is built from TRBV6-1 and TRBJ2-3; TRBD2 agrees at 9 bases. The CDR3 is 16 residues long. Germline CDR1 MNHNS, CDR2 SASEGT. V gave up 6 bases and J gave up 0 bases; unmatched junction bases: 7. CDR3 region: CASRKLAGTSTDTQYF. The CDR3 bases are TGTGCCAGCAGGAAACTAGCGGGCACTAGCACAGATACGCAGTATTTT.

The J gene is TRBJ2-4, the V gene TRBV7-8; TRBD1 agrees at 12 bases. The ends lost 5 bases at V and 0 bases at J; junction bases unmatched: 11. Per germline, CDR1 SGHVS and CDR2 FQNEAQ. CDR3 length: 19 amino acids. CDR3 DNA: TGTGCCAGCAGCACCGGGACAGGGGGCTTCGAATCAGCCAAAAACATTCAGTACTTC. As protein: CASSTGTGGFESAKNIQYF.

V usage is TRBV3-1 and J usage is TRBJ2-1, with a weak D call TRBD2 (6 bases). The V and J ends lost 0 bases and 10 bases respectively, with 13 bases between them. The germline V gene encodes CDR1 LGHDT and CDR2 YNNKEL (reference sequence). The CDR3 runs 14 residues. The CDR3 is CASSQDHRLAEQFF. In DNA form, the CDR3 reads TGTGCCAGCAGCCAAGATCATCGGCTAGCGGAGCAGTTCTTC.

The V and J genes are TRBV3-1 and TRBJ1-4; D gene unclear. The CDR3 contains 18 residues. Trimming left V 2 bases short and J 3 bases short, with 19 bases between. CDR1 and CDR2 from the germline V gene are LGHDT and YNNKEL (reference sequence). The DNA for the CDR3 is TGTGCCAGCAGCCAACCGCCTACCCCCGGGAATGCTAATGAAAAACTGTTTTTT. The encoded protein is CASSQPPTPGNANEKLFF.

Notes on this clonotype: One base away lies a much larger clone, so this may be a sequencing read error. V gene TRBV6-2 or TRBV6-3 combines with J gene TRBJ2-5; the D call may be TRBD1 or TRBD2 (5 bases each). The V gene's germline CDR1 is MNHEY and CDR2 SVGEGT. Trimming took off 5 bases at V and 11 bases at J, with 15 bases between the two ends. The CDR3 loop spans 12 amino acids. For the CDR3, the DNA is TGTGCCAGCAGTGACAGCGGACGGGCACAGTACTTC. Its translation: CASSDSGRAQYF.

Ten or more counts support this clonotype. J is TRBJ1-4 and V is TRBV6-6, with 8 bases identical to TRBD1. V trimming: 5 bases; J trimming: 5 bases; junction bases outside the gene matches: 4. Germline-derived CDR1 and CDR2 are MNHNY and SVGAGI (reference sequence). CDR3 length equals 14 residues. CDR3: CASSKQGGNEKLFF. For the CDR3, the DNA is TGTGCCAGCAGTAAACAGGGGGGGAATGAAAAACTGTTTTTT.

This clonotype is a singleton in its sample. This may arise from a read error, as a much more abundant clone is one base away. V usage is TRBV7-3 and J usage is TRBJ2-3; the D is unclear. CDR3 length: 15 amino acids. Germline CDR1 and CDR2: SGHTA and FQGTGA. V lost 5 bases and J 5 bases, leaving 17 bases between the germline ends. The CDR3 sequence is CASSRTRVIGDTQYF. CDR3 in DNA: TGTGCCAGCAGCCGAACCCGCGTTATCGGAGATACGCAGTATTTT.

This clonotype was counted ten times or more. V gene TRBV6-1 combines with J gene TRBJ2-5, with D perhaps TRBD1 (6 bases). CDR3 length: 15 amino acids. The V gene lost 3 bases and the J gene lost 5 bases, with 16 bases spanning the gap. Germline V gene sequence: CDR1 MNHNS, CDR2 SASEGT. The CDR3 reads CASSDLTGTMETQYF. The CDR3 DNA reads TGTGCCAGCAGTGACTTGACAGGAACTATGGAGACCCAGTACTTC.

This clonotype has just a few counts. V usage is TRBV28 and J usage is TRBJ2-7; 9 bases map to TRBD2. The germline gives CDR1 MDHEN, CDR2 SYDVKM. This CDR3 region has 17 residues. J was trimmed by 1 base and V by 1 base; bases with no gene match: 8. CDR3 sequence reads: CASSLLSASGASYEQYF. CDR3 nucleotides: TGTGCCAGCAGTTTATTATCGGCTAGCGGGGCTTCCTACGAGCAGTACTTC.